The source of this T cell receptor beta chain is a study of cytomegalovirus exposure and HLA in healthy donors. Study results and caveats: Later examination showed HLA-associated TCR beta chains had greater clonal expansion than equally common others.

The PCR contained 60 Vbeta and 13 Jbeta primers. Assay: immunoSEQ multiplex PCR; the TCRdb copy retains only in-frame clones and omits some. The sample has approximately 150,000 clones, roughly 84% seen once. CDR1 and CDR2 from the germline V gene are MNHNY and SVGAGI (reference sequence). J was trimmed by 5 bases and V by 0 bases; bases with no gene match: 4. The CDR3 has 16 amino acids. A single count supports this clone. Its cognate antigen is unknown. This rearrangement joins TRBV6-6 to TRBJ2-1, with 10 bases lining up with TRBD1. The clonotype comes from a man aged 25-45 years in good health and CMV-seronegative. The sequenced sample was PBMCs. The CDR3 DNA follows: TGTGCCAGCAGTTACTCTGGGACAGGGGCGAACAATGAGCAGTTCTTC. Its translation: CASSYSGTGANNEQFF.